This is a list of T cell receptor beta chains from one sample in a study of cytomegalovirus exposure and HLA in healthy donors. TCRdb's table, derived via immunoSEQ multiplex PCR, lists solely in-frame clones and lacks some. This table holds around 140,000 clones, approximately 81% found once. The sample consisted of PBMCs. The receptors were gathered from a male donor in good health and CMV-seronegative. Both conserved end residues are part of each CDR3. Each record gives: J gene, CDR3 length, V gene, D gene, clone size, CDR3 DNA, CDR3 protein. D genes are given only for firm matches. Some rows have no size entry. The others give once, few or many, or a class for an expanded clone.

TRBJ1-4 | 12 | TRBV4-2 | NA | NA | TGTGCCAGCAGCCCGGGGGTTGAAAAACTGTTTTTT | CASSPGVEKLFF
TRBJ2-7 | 16 | TRBV7-2 | TRBD1 | NA | TGTGCCAGCAGCTTAGTGAGGACAGGGATCTCCTACGAGCAGTACTTC | CASSLVRTGISYEQYF
TRBJ1-5 | 14 | TRBV30 | TRBD1 | NA | TGTGCCTGGAGGTCTCAGACAGGGTCCGAGCCCCAGCATTTT | CAWRSQTGSEPQHF
TRBJ2-1 | 13 | TRBV10-3 | TRBD1 | NA | TGTGCCATCAGTGTGACAGGGCGCAATGAGCAGTTCTTC | CAISVTGRNEQFF
TRBJ2-5 | 14 | TRBV19 | NA | NA | TGTGCCAGTAGCCTAACAGGGCGCAAAGAGACCCAGTACTTC | CASSLTGRKETQYF
TRBJ1-2 | 15 | TRBV9 | NA | NA | TGTGCCAGCAGCGTAGAGGGCAGGGGAGGGGATGGCTACACCTTC | CASSVEGRGGDGYTF
TRBJ2-6 | 16 | TRBV5-4 | NA | NA | TGTGCCAGCACCCTTTATGAGGATCCTGGGGCCAACGTCCTGACTTTC | CASTLYEDPGANVLTF
TRBJ2-3 | 16 | TRBV15 | TRBD2 | NA | TGTGCCACCAGCAGGGTAGCGGGCGCTAGCACAGATACGCAGTATTTT | CATSRVAGASTDTQYF
TRBJ2-2 | 15 | TRBV5-1 | TRBD1 | NA | TGCGCCAGCAGAAGGACAGGGGAGATCGCCGGGGAGCTGTTTTTT | CASRRTGEIAGELFF
TRBJ2-5 | 16 | TRBV28 | NA | few | TGTGCCAGCAGTCTTCACTTCTTGAAACACCAAGAGACCCAGTACTTC | CASSLHFLKHQETQYF
TRBJ1-4 | 14 | TRBV25-1 | TRBD1 | NA | TGTGCCAGCGGGCCCGGGACAGCTAATGAAAAACTGTTTTTT | CASGPGTANEKLFF
TRBJ2-5 | 16 | TRBV7-9 | TRBD2 | NA | TGTGCCAGCAGCTTTGGTACGCGGGGGGGCCCGGAGACCCAGTACTTC | CASSFGTRGGPETQYF
TRBJ1-2 | 15 | TRBV7-2 | NA | NA | TGTGCCAGCAGCTTAGACCTTGGGACTTGGTATGGCTACACCTTC | CASSLDLGTWYGYTF
TRBJ1-1 | 15 | TRBV6-5 | TRBD1 | NA | TGTGCCAGCAGACAACCGGGACAGCTGAACACTGAAGCTTTCTTT | CASRQPGQLNTEAFF
TRBJ2-7 | 16 | TRBV28 | TRBD2 | NA | TGTGCCAGCAGTACGGGGACTAGCGGGCGTCGGGGCGAGCAGTACTTC | CASSTGTSGRRGEQYF
TRBJ2-5 | 14 | TRBV19 | NA | NA | TGTGCCAGTAGCCCTGGGGGCAGGGACGAGACCCAGTACTTC | CASSPGGRDETQYF
TRBJ2-3 | 15 | TRBV6-4 | NA | NA | TGTGCCAGCAGTGAGGGGAGCGTCGGCACAGATACGCAGTATTTT | CASSEGSVGTDTQYF
TRBJ2-6 | 19 | TRBV19 | NA | NA | TGTGCCAGTAGTATAGGGCCGGCTACAGGGAGGGTTGGGGCCAACGTCCTGACTTTC | CASSIGPATGRVGANVLTF
TRBJ2-7 | 11 | TRBV7-9 | NA | NA | TGTTCCAGCAGCGAGGCTTACGAGCAGTACTTC | CSSSEAYEQYF
TRBJ2-7 | 15 | TRBV15 | NA | NA | TGTGCCACCACCGAGTACCGGGACTCCCGATCCGAGCAGTACTTC | CATTEYRDSRSEQYF
TRBJ2-3 | 12 | TRBV4-2 | NA | NA | TGTGCCAGCAGCCCCAATACAGATACGCAGTATTTT | CASSPNTDTQYF
TRBJ2-3 | 16 | TRBV6-6 | TRBD1 | NA | TGTGCCAGCAGTTCTCTACAGGGGGTTTTTCAAGATACGCAGTATTTT | CASSSLQGVFQDTQYF
TRBJ2-7 | 15 | TRBV28 | NA | NA | TGTGCCAGCAGCCAAGGGCAGGGGTACTCCTACGAGCAGTACTTC | CASSQGQGYSYEQYF
TRBJ2-7 | 12 | TRBV28 | NA | NA | TGTGCCAGCAGTCTCCTCTCCTACGAGCAGTACTTC | CASSLLSYEQYF
TRBJ1-4 | 14 | TRBV7-8 | TRBD1 | NA | TGTGCCAGCACCTGGACAGGGGGCAGTGAAAAACTGTTTTTT | CASTWTGGSEKLFF
TRBJ2-7 | 14 | TRBV7-9 | NA | NA | TGTTCCAGCAGCTTACAGTCGGCTAGCGTCGAGCAGTACTTC | CSSSLQSASVEQYF
TRBJ2-7 | 15 | TRBV2 | NA | NA | TGTGCCAGCAGGAGGGGGGGGGCAAACTCCTACGAGCAGTACTTC | CASRRGGANSYEQYF
TRBJ2-7 | 12 | TRBV7-8 | NA | few | TGTGCCAGCAGCCCCCCACGGTACGAGCAGTACTTC | CASSPPRYEQYF
TRBJ2-1 | 18 | TRBV5-1 | TRBD2 | NA | TGCGCCAGCAGCCTACCCGAGGTTCCGGGAGGGCCGGTGAATGAGCAGTTCTTC | CASSLPEVPGGPVNEQFF
TRBJ2-1 | 16 | TRBV28 | TRBD1 | NA | TGTGCCGGCAGTATCGCAGGGGGCGGGTCCTACAATGAGCAGTTCTTC | CAGSIAGGGSYNEQFF
TRBJ2-5 | 12 | TRBV29-1 | NA | once | TGCAGCGTTGCCCCCTCCCAAGAGACCCAGTACTTC | CSVAPSQETQYF
TRBJ1-6 | 14 | TRBV5-8 | NA | once | TGTGCCAGCGAATACAGGACAGCCAATTCACCCCTCCACTTT | CASEYRTANSPLHF
TRBJ1-3 | 15 | TRBV19 | NA | NA | TGTGCCAGTAGTATTCTACAGGGTTCTGGAAACACCATATATTTT | CASSILQGSGNTIYF
TRBJ2-1 | 14 | TRBV11-3 | NA | NA | TGTGCCAGCAGCCCCGGTTTTCGGAGCAATGAGCAGTTCTTC | CASSPGFRSNEQFF
TRBJ2-7 | 13 | TRBV21-1 | NA | few | TGTGCCAGCAGCAAACGGAGGGGAAACGAGCAGTACTTC | CASSKRRGNEQYF
TRBJ2-7 | 21 | TRBV27 | TRBD2 | few | TGTGCCAGCAGTATGTCGCCACGGGGACTAGCGGGGAATATACGAGACTACGAGCAGTACTTC | CASSMSPRGLAGNIRDYEQYF
TRBJ2-5 | 14 | TRBV5-4 | NA | NA | TGTGCCAGCAGCCAAGGGGGAGTTGGAGAGACCCAGTACTTC | CASSQGGVGETQYF
TRBJ1-5 | 14 | TRBV10-2 | TRBD1 | NA | TGCGCCAGCAGGGAGACAGGGGGGAATCAGCCCCAGCATTTT | CASRETGGNQPQHF
TRBJ2-7 | 13 | TRBV2 | NA | few | TGTGCGGACACACCTAGCGAGACCTACGAGCAGTACTTC | CADTPSETYEQYF
TRBJ2-3 | 14 | TRBV10-2 | NA | few | TGCGCCAGCAGTGACGGCGGGAGCACAGATACGCAGTATTTT | CASSDGGSTDTQYF
TRBJ2-2 | 14 | TRBV25-1 | NA | NA | TGTGCCAGCAGTGACCTCGCGAACACCGGGGAGCTGTTTTTT | CASSDLANTGELFF
TRBJ1-2 | 14 | TRBV7-2 | TRBD1 | NA | TGTGCCAGCAGCTTAGGGGGACAGGGTTATGGCTACACCTTC | CASSLGGQGYGYTF
TRBJ2-5 | 16 | TRBV7-2 | TRBD2 | NA | TGTGCCAGCAGCTTAGAGTGGACAGTTCCGCGGGGGGCCCAGTACTTC | CASSLEWTVPRGAQYF
TRBJ1-1 | 11 | TRBV18 | TRBD1 | NA | TGTGCCAGCTCACTCGGACAGGGTGCTTTCTTT | CASSLGQGAFF
TRBJ1-3 | 16 | TRBV30 | NA | NA | TGTGCCTGGAGTGTCGGGGCAGGGGCCTCTGGAAACACCATATATTTT | CAWSVGAGASGNTIYF
TRBJ2-7 | 15 | TRBV6-5 | TRBD2 | NA | TGTGCCAGCAGTTACTCGGGTAGCGGGAGGTACGAGCAGTACTTC | CASSYSGSGRYEQYF
TRBJ1-5 | 15 | TRBV7-9 | TRBD1 | NA | TGTTCCAGCAGCGAAGGGGGCACAGGCAATCAGCCCCAGCATTTT | CSSSEGGTGNQPQHF
TRBJ1-6 | 13 | TRBV11-2 | NA | NA | TGTGCCAGCAGCCCCCGGGGAGATTCACCCCTCCACTTT | CASSPRGDSPLHF